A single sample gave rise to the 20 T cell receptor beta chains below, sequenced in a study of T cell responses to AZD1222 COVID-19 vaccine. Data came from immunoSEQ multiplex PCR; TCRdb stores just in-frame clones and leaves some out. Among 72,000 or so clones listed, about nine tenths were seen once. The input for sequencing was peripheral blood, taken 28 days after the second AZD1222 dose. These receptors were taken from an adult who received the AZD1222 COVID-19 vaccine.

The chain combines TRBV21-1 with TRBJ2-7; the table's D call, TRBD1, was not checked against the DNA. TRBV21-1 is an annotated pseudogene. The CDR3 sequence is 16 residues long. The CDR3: CASSKERETAPYEQYF. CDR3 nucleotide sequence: TGTGCCAGCAGCAAAGAGAGAGAGACAGCGCCTTACGAGCAGTACTTC.

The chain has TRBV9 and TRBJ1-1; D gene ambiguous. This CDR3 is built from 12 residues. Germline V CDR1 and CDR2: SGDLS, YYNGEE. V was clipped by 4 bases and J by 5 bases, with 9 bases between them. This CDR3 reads CASSNLGTEAFF. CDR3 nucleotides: TGTGCCAGCAGCAACCTAGGGACTGAAGCTTTCTTT.

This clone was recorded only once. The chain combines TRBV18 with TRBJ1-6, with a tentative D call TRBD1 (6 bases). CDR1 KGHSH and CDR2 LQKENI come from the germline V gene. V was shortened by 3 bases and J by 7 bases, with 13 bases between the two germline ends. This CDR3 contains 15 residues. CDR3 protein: CASSPPGTRNSPLHF. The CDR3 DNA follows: TGTGCCAGCTCACCCCCAGGGACAAGGAATTCACCCCTCCACTTT.

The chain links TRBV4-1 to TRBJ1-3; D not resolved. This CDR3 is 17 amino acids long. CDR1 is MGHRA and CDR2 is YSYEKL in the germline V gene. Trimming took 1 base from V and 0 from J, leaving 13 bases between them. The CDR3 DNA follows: TGCGCCAGCAGCCAAGGTTTTATATTATCCTCTGGAAACACCATATATTTT. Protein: CASSQGFILSSGNTIYF.

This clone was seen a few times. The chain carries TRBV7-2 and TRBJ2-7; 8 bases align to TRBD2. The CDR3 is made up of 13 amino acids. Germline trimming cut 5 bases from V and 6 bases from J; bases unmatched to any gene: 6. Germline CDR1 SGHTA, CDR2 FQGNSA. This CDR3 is CASSEAGVSEQYF. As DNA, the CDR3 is TGTGCCAGCAGCGAAGCGGGAGTGAGCGAGCAGTACTTC.

This CDR3 reads CASSEYALRGEQYF. The CDR3 nucleotides are TGTGCCAGCAGTGAATACGCCCTTAGGGGCGAGCAGTACTTC. The rearrangement joins TRBV2 to TRBJ2-7, with D perhaps TRBD1 (5 bases). This CDR3 comprises 14 residues. Germline-derived CDR1 and CDR2 are SNHLY and FYNNEI. V gave up 2 bases and J gave up 6 bases, with 14 bases separating them.

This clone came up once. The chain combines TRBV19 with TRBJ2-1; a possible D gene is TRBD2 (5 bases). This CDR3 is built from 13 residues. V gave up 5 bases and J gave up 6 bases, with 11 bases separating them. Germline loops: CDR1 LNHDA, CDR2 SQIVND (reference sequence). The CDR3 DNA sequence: TGTGCCAGTAGTTTTCCGGGATTCAATGAGCAGTTCTTC. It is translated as CASSFPGFNEQFF.

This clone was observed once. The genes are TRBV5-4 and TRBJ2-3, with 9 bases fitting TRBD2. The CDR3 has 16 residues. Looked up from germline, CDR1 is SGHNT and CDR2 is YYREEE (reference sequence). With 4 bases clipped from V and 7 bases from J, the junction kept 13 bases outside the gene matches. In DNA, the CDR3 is TGTGCCAGCAGCCCTCCCGGGCGGGAGGGCCAAAATACGCAGTATTTT. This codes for CASSPPGREGQNTQYF.

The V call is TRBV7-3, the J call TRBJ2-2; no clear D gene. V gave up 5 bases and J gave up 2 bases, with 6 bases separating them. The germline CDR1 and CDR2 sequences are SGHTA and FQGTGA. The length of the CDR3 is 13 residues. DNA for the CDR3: TGTGCCAGCAGCGTGACAAACACCGGGGAGCTGTTTTTT. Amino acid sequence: CASSVTNTGELFF.

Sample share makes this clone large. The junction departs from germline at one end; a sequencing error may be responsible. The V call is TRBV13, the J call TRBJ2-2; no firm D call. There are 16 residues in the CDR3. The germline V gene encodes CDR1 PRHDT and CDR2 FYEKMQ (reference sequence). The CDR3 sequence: CASSLGRLMNTGELFF. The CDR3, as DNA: TGTGCCAGCAGTTTAGGTCGGCTCATGAACACCGGGGAGCTGTTTTTT.

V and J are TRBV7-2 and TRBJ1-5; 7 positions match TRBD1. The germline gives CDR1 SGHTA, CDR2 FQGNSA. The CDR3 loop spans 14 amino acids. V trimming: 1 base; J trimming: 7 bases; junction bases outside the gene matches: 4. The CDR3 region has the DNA TGTGCCAGCAGCTTAGGCGGGACAGCCCAGCCCCAGCATTTT. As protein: CASSLGGTAQPQHF.

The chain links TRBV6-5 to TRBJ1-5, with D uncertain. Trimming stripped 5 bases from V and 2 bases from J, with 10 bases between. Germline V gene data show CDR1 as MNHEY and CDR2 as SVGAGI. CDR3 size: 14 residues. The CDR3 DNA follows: TGTGCCAGCAGTCCCCACGGGGGCAATCAGCCCCAGCATTTT. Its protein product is CASSPHGGNQPQHF.

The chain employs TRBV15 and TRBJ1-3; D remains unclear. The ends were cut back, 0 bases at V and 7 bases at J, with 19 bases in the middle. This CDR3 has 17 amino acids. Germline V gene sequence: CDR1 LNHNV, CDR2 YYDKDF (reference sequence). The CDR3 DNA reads TGTGCCACCAGCAGAGATCATCCCGGGCAGCCTCGGAACACCATATATTTT. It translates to CATSRDHPGQPRNTIYF.

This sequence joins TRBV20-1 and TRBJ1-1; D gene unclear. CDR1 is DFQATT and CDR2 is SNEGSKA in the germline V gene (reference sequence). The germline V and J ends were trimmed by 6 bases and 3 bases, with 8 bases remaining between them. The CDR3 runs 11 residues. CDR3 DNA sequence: TGCAGTGCGAATCTGCACACTGAAGCTTTCTTT. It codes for CSANLHTEAFF.

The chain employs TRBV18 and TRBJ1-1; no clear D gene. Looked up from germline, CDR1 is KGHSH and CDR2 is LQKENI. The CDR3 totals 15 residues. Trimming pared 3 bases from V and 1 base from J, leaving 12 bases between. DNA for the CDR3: TGTGCCAGCTCACCCGGGGTTTCGGGGAACACTGAAGCTTTCTTT. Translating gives CASSPGVSGNTEAFF. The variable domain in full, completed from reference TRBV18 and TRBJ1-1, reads NAGVMQNPRHLVRRRGQEARLRCSPMKGHSHVYWYRQLPEEGLKFMVYLQKENIIDESGMPKERFSAEFPKEGPSILRIQQVVRGDSAAYFCASSPGVSGNTEAFFGQGTRLTVV.

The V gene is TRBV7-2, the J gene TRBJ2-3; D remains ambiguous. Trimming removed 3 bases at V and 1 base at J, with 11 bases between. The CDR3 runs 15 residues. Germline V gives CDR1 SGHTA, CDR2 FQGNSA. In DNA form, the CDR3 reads TGTGCCAGCAGCTTTACGGCGCTCCGCACAGATACGCAGTATTTT. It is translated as CASSFTALRTDTQYF.

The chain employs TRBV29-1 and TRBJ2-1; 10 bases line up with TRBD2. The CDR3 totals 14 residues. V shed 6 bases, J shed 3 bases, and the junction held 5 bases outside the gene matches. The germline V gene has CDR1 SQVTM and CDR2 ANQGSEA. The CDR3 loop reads CSVATSGDYNEQFF. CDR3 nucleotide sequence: TGCAGCGTCGCTACTAGCGGGGACTACAATGAGCAGTTCTTC.

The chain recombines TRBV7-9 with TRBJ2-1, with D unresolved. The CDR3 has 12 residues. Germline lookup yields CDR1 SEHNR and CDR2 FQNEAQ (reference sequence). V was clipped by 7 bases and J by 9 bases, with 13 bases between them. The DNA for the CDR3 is TGTGCCAGCACCAGCTTGTTAGGTGAGCAGTTCTTC. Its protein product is CASTSLLGEQFF.

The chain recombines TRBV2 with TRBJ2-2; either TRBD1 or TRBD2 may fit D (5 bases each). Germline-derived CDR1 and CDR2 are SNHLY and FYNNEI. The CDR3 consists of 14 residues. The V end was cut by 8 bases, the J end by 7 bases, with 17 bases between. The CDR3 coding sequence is TGTGCCAGCGGGGCCCTGCGTGAGGGCGGGGAGCTGTTTTTT. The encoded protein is CASGALREGGELFF. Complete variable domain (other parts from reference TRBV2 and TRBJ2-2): EPEVTQTPSHQVTQMGQEVILRCVPISNHLYFYWYRQILGQKVEFLVSFYNNEISEKSEIFDDQFSVERPDGSNFTLKIRSTKLEDSAMYFCASGALREGGELFFGEGSRLTVL.

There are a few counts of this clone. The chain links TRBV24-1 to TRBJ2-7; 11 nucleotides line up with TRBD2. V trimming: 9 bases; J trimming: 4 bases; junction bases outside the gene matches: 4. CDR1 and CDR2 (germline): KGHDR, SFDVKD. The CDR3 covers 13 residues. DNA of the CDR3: TGTGCCACCCCGACTAGCGGGACTTACGAGCAGTACTTC. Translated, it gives CATPTSGTYEQYF.